The entry that follows covers one TCR beta chain sequence. As yet, its antigen is unknown. The source of the sample is a study of T cell repertoires in cytomegalovirus infection. With 4 bases clipped from V and 4 bases from J, the junction kept 5 bases outside the gene matches. CDR1 and CDR2 (germline): SGHRS, YFSETQ. This CDR3 comprises 14 residues. Each CDR3 protein is one row after TCRdb ran MiXCR on the reads. The sample consists of 600,000 to 700,000 distinct CDR3 sequences, roughly 36% of them appearing once. The sequences come from cultured PBMCs, collected from culture after CMV antigen stimulation. The TCR comes from a human donor in good health (CMV status not recorded). Some clones in this sample may be carry-over from other donors' samples. The V gene is TRBV5-1, the J gene TRBJ2-5, with 9 bases identical to TRBD1. The CDR3 loop reads CASSLDRGVETQYF. CDR3 in DNA: TGCGCCAGCAGCCTGGACAGGGGAGTAGAGACCCAGTACTTC. Combining the CDR3 with reference TRBV5-1 and TRBJ2-5 gives the whole variable domain KAGVTQTPRYLIKTRGQQVTLSCSPISGHRSVSWYQQTPGQGLQFLFEYFSETQRNKGNFPGRFSGRQFSNSRSEMNVSTLELGDSALYLCASSLDRGVETQYFGPGTRLLVL.